These 5 T cell receptor beta chains were sequenced from one sample in a study of shared clonotypes between healthy human individuals. CD45RO-negative CD8 cells positively selected for CCR7 made up the naive population, which excluded terminally differentiated effector memory CD45RA+ cells. The data were produced by immunoSEQ multiplex PCR, yet TCRdb's version contains in-frame clones alone and is incomplete. The sample yields approximately 600,000 clones, 85% to 95% seen once. The sample was naive CD8+ T cells sorted from blood. The receptors shown here come from a woman under 40 in good health.

The genes are TRBV28 and TRBJ2-3, with D perhaps matching TRBD2 (7 bases). This CDR3 region has 16 residues. The V end lost 5 bases, the J end lost 2 bases, and 17 bases lay between the germline ends. Germline values: CDR1 MDHEN, CDR2 SYDVKM. The CDR3 bases are TGTGCCAGCAGTCTGGGGGCGGGGGACCTCACAGATACGCAGTATTTT. It yields the protein CASSLGAGDLTDTQYF.

The chain combines TRBV5-5 with TRBJ1-3; D unresolved. The CDR3 has 18 amino acids. CDR1 and CDR2 (germline): SGHKS, YYEKEE (reference sequence). Trimming took 2 bases from V and 6 from J, leaving 24 bases between them. The chain's CDR3 is CASSFKEPDSPSLNTIYF. As DNA, the CDR3 is TGTGCCAGCAGCTTTAAAGAACCGGACTCCCCTAGTTTAAACACCATATATTTT. Full variable domain (missing parts from reference TRBV5-5 and TRBJ1-3): DAGVTQSPTHLIKTRGQQVTLRCSPISGHKSVSWYQQVLGQGPQFIFQYYEKEERGRGNFPDRFSARQFPNYSSELNVNALLLGDSALYLCASSFKEPDSPSLNTIYFGEGSWLTVV.

The chain links TRBV5-5 to TRBJ1-2, with 10 nucleotides matching TRBD1. V was pared by 4 bases and J by 1 base, with 4 bases of the junction left unmatched. CDR3 length equals 15 residues. Germline CDR1 is SGHKS and CDR2 is YYEKEE (reference sequence). The CDR3 bases are TGTGCCAGCAGCGCCGGGACAGGGGATAACTATGGCTACACCTTC. Translation: CASSAGTGDNYGYTF.

This clone appeared a single time. The J gene is TRBJ2-1, the V gene TRBV12-5; TRBD2 matches 11 bases. Germline CDR1 is LGHNT and CDR2 is FRNRAP. V lost 7 bases and J lost 9; bases outside the gene matches: 17. The CDR3 loop spans 17 amino acids. The CDR3 coding sequence is TGTGCTAGTGCCCAGGGGGACCATAGCGGGAGGGCCGCTGAGCAGTTCTTC. Residues: CASAQGDHSGRAAEQFF. The full variable domain, with the rest looked up from reference TRBV12-5 and TRBJ2-1, is DARVTQTPRHKVTEMGQEVTMRCQPILGHNTVFWYRQTMMQGLELLAYFRNRAPLDDSGMPKDRFSAEMPDATLATLKIQPSEPRDSAVYFCASAQGDHSGRAAEQFFGPGTRLTVL.

The CDR3 nucleotides are TGCAGCGTTTCCCCCACAGTGGGAGGCGATTACGGAGAGACCCAGTACTTC. Amino acid sequence: CSVSPTVGGDYGETQYF. This chain links TRBV29-1 with TRBJ2-5; TRBD2 might be the D (6 bases). The germline V gene has CDR1 SQVTM and CDR2 ANQGSEA. This CDR3 has 17 amino acids. Trimming pared 5 bases from V and 4 bases from J, leaving 26 bases between.